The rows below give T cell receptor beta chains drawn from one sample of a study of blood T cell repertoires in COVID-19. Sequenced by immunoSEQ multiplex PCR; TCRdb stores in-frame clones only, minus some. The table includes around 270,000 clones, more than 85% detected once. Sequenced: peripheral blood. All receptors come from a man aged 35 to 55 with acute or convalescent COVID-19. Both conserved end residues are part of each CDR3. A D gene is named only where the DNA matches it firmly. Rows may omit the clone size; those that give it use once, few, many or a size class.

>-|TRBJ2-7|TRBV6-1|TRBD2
CASSEALTSGVYEQYF
TGTGCCAGCAGTGAAGCCCTGACTAGCGGGGTCTACGAGCAGTACTTC
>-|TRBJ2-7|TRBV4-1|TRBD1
CASSQTTGSYEQYF
TGCGCCAGCAGCCAGACGACAGGGTCCTACGAGCAGTACTTC
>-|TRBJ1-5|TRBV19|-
CASSIREGMPQHF
TGTGCCAGTAGTATAAGGGAGGGAATGCCCCAGCATTTT
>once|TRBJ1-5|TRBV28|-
CASSSTNGFGQPQHF
TGTGCCAGCAGTTCCACGAACGGGTTCGGGCAGCCCCAGCATTTT
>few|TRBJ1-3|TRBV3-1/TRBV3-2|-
CASSHEWTTGNTIYF
TGTGCCAGCAGCCATGAATGGACAACTGGAAACACCATATATTTT
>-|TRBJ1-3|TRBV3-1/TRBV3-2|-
CASSQGSGVGNTIYF
TGTGCCAGCAGCCAAGGTTCAGGGGTCGGAAACACCATATATTTT
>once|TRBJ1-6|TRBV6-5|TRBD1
CASSYPGQGNSPLHF
TGTGCCAGCAGCTACCCGGGACAGGGGAACTCACCCCTCCACTTT
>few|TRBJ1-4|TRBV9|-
CASSVDTNEKLFF
TGTGCCAGCAGCGTAGACACGAATGAAAAACTGTTTTTT
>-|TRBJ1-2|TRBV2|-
CASSETGFGYTF
TGTGCCAGCAGTGAAACAGGGTTTGGCTACACCTTC
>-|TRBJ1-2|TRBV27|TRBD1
CASSPSGQRGYTF
TGTGCCAGCAGTCCCTCGGGACAGCGGGGCTACACCTTC
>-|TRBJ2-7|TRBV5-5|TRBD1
CASSPGTGNFNEQYF
TGTGCCAGCAGCCCAGGGACAGGGAATTTCAACGAGCAGTACTTC